A selection of T cell receptor beta chains follows, all from one sample in a study of blood T cell repertoires in COVID-19. Here immunoSEQ multiplex PCR was the method, and the copy in TCRdb shows in-frame clones only, minus some. The sample records about 180,000 clones, around 80% being singletons. Sequenced material: PBMCs or T cells enriched from blood (not recorded which). These receptor sequences come from a man aged 55 to 69 who had been exposed to COVID-19. Both conserved end residues are part of each CDR3. The D gene is left open where the match is weak. Size values are once, few and many counts, or a class for expanded clones, and some rows have none.

D gene	V gene	clone size	J gene	CDR3 protein	CDR3 DNA
TRBD2	TRBV5-1	once	TRBJ2-5	CASSLSAGGTQETQYF	TGCGCCAGCAGCTTGTCGGCGGGAGGCACCCAAGAGACCCAGTACTTC
TRBD1	TRBV9	.	TRBJ1-1	CASSAQQGLDTEAFF	TGTGCCAGCAGCGCCCAACAGGGGCTGGACACTGAAGCTTTCTTT
.	TRBV7-8	.	TRBJ2-5	CASSYGMTRGPQETQYF	TGTGCCAGCAGCTACGGGATGACCAGGGGTCCCCAAGAGACCCAGTACTTC
TRBD2	TRBV7-9	.	TRBJ2-7	CASSQGLAGGFQYF	TGTGCCAGCAGCCAAGGACTAGCGGGAGGGTTTCAGTACTTC
TRBD1	TRBV5-6	.	TRBJ1-5	CASRQDRVSNQPQHF	TGTGCCAGCAGACAAGACAGGGTCTCCAATCAGCCCCAGCATTTT
.	TRBV30	.	TRBJ1-3	CAWSASGDTIYF	TGTGCCTGGAGTGCCTCCGGGGACACCATATATTTT
.	TRBV12-3/TRBV12-4	.	TRBJ1-2	CASRDGVRGYTF	TGTGCCAGCAGGGACGGGGTACGAGGCTACACCTTC
.	TRBV3-1/TRBV3-2	.	TRBJ2-5	CASSHLGSQETQYF	TGTGCCAGCAGCCACCTAGGCAGCCAAGAGACCCAGTACTTC
.	TRBV5-4	.	TRBJ1-1	CASSLVQQRGTEAFF	TGTGCCAGCAGCTTGGTACAACAGCGGGGGACTGAAGCTTTCTTT
.	TRBV7-2	.	TRBJ2-5	CASSGTPTRRETQYF	TGTGCCAGCAGCGGGACACCTACTAGGAGGGAGACCCAGTACTTC
.	TRBV28	.	TRBJ2-7	CASSLGTLHPYEQYF	TGTGCCAGCAGCCTAGGGACACTTCATCCCTACGAGCAGTACTTC
TRBD1	TRBV9	.	TRBJ2-7	CASSRQGYTYEQYF	TGTGCCAGCAGCCGACAGGGGTACACCTACGAGCAGTACTTC
.	TRBV20-1	.	TRBJ1-1	CSAERRTEAFF	TGCAGTGCTGAACGCAGAACTGAAGCTTTCTTT
.	TRBV25-1	.	TRBJ2-1	CASSEYWAAQFF	TGTGCCAGCAGTGAATATTGGGCTGCCCAGTTCTTC
TRBD2	TRBV7-7	.	TRBJ2-1	CASSEGLVGDNEQFF	TGTGCCAGCAGCGAGGGACTAGTAGGGGACAATGAGCAGTTCTTC
.	TRBV14	.	TRBJ2-5	CASSQIREGTQYF	TGTGCCAGCAGCCAGATTCGAGAGGGGACCCAGTACTTC
.	TRBV5-4	.	TRBJ1-6	CASSLRGPNSPLHF	TGTGCCAGCAGCCTCAGGGGACCTAATTCACCCCTCCACTTT
.	TRBV7-8	.	TRBJ1-3	CASSLQAGGETAGNTIYF	TGTGCCAGCAGCTTACAGGCGGGGGGGGAAACCGCGGGAAACACCATATATTTT
TRBD2	TRBV5-1	many	TRBJ2-1	CASLGLAGAGEQFF	TGCGCCAGCCTCGGACTAGCGGGAGCGGGTGAGCAGTTCTTC
.	TRBV28	.	TRBJ1-2	CASTWGGGYGYTF	TGTGCCAGCACCTGGGGGGGTGGGTATGGCTACACCTTC
.	TRBV9	.	TRBJ1-2	CASSSSWSGGYTF	TGTGCCAGCAGCAGTTCGTGGAGCGGGGGCTACACCTTC
.	TRBV28	.	TRBJ1-2	CASSLLGGVYGYTF	TGTGCCAGCAGTTTATTAGGGGGGGTCTATGGCTACACCTTC
TRBD1	TRBV6-6	.	TRBJ1-1	CASSRTTGVGITEAFF	TGTGCCAGCAGTCGAACTACAGGGGTTGGGATCACTGAAGCTTTCTTT
TRBD1	TRBV19	.	TRBJ1-2	CASSMVGTGVVYGYTF	TGTGCCAGTAGTATGGTTGGGACAGGGGTCGTCTATGGCTACACCTTC
TRBD2	TRBV11-3	.	TRBJ2-1	CASSPLAGRYNEQFF	TGTGCCAGCAGCCCTCTAGCGGGTAGATACAATGAGCAGTTCTTC
.	TRBV7-9	.	TRBJ1-5	CASSLESYQPQHF	TGTGCCAGCAGCTTAGAATCTTATCAGCCCCAGCATTTT